This T cell receptor (beta chain) was identified in a study of shared clonotypes between healthy human individuals (dated by TCRdb to 2018 to 2021). About the study as a whole: A few men and a couple of women, aged 18 to 49 years, made up the cohort. Per donor, three plates each were used for CD4 naive and CD4 memory, two for CD8 naive, and one for CD8 memory. To estimate repertoire size and how much clonotypes are shared between individuals, the study performed deep sequencing of blood TCR repertoires from 4 to 6 healthy adults. To increase sequencing depth and limit assay-specific biases, TCR repertoire library preparation and sequencing were carried out by different laboratories using diverse techniques. Between about 0.8 and 8.9 billion PBMCs per donor were obtained by leukapheresis. Overall study outcomes, separate from this receptor: The genetic and exposure-history diversity represented was limited by the small number of donors. Across a few donors, 5% to 6% of naive CD4, approximately 3.6% of naive CD8, about 2% of memory CD4, and 0.4% to 0.45% of memory CD8 clonotypes were shared. Rarefaction of sorted-subset datasets indicated incomplete sequencing despite the large sequencing depth. Pairwise subsampling led to the expectation that sequencing depth would affect the degree of clonotype sharing among donors. Naive subsets generally had larger estimated clonotype richness than memory subsets did. Compared with non-shared clonotypes, clonotypes shared by all four sorted-subset donors had higher generation probabilities. Sampling was restricted to blood, and TCR repertoires in tissue are likely to differ from TCR repertoires in blood.

Using the deep immunoSEQ assay, multiplex PCR amplified TCR CDR3 regions from genomic DNA. Extracted genomic DNA from each cell subset was spread evenly across all wells of several immunoSEQ 96-well plates, with each plate serving as a replicate. For sorted subsets, each replicate PCR was loaded with 200 to 250 ng genomic DNA, equivalent to 30,000 or so T cell genomes. Purified libraries were quantified with a Qubit 3.0 fluorometer, sized on a Bioanalyzer 2100, and re-quantified with the KAPA Library Quantification kit. Every immunoSEQ 96-well plate was sequenced on a separate single-read 150-cycle Illumina NextSeq 550 flow cell. In the source study's methods: Because the immunoSEQ output held only junctional sequences and lacked quality scores, the filtering could not match the filtering applied to full-length reads. Sequences were annotated with PyIR, a Python wrapper for IgBLAST v1.9, and V/J genes and CDR3 were assigned using IMGT germline references. Reads were removed for weak V/J assignments (E-value above 1e-6), missing CDR3, stop codons, out-of-frame junctions, or ambiguous translated residues. A V3J clonotype was defined by an identical inferred V gene, J gene, and CDR3 amino acid sequence. The percentage overlap between two repertoires was calculated by dividing the number of shared unique clonotypes by the size of the smaller repertoire. Richness of each repertoire was evaluated using RTK rarefaction, the Chao1 estimator, and Recon v2.1 estimates of unobserved clonotypes. For all TCRbeta clonotypes obtained by the gDNA method from several donors, generation probabilities were computed with OLGA. Not all clones reach the TCRdb copy of this immuneACCESS table, which keeps in-frame sequences only. Checked studies attribute under half of the gap to unresolved V genes and leave the rest unexplained. D and trimming were read from the DNA, whereas the V and J calls and clone size are those reported in that table. The sample contains 1.4 million to 1.5 million clones, approximately 97% of them found a single time. Jointly, the top ten make up about 1% of the sample.

Donors were healthy HIV-negative adults with no recently reported acute infections or vaccinations. Only Caucasian adults living in Nashville, Tennessee, USA were represented among the donors. Magnetic negative selection was used to enrich CD4+ T cells, after which naive cells were positively selected on CD45RA and the negative fraction became the memory subset. Blood was collected by leukapheresis, and PBMCs were isolated by Ficoll-Histopaque density gradient centrifugation and then cryopreserved in liquid nitrogen vapor phase. Analytical flow cytometry was used to check the purity and quantity of each magnetically sorted T cell population. Genomic DNA was isolated from each sorted fraction and quantified by UV absorbance on a Nanodrop 2000c. About this clone itself: What this receptor recognizes is not known. No much larger clone is present one base from it, and per-base qualities are unavailable.

V is pared back by 5 bases and J by 2 bases, with 7 bases lying between the germline termini. The germline V gene specifies SGHAT as CDR1 and FQNNGV as CDR2. The CDR3 covers 12 residues, taking in both the cysteine and the phenylalanine. Only the CDR3 part of the read is kept: 36 bases, read in frame from the first base. The receptor was derived from a man between 25 and 39 years old in good health. The sequence is built from TRBV11-2 and TRBJ2-7; there is no confident call for the D gene. Sample: naive CD4+ T cells sorted from blood. Sample cell subset or site, as interpreted from the label and publication: CD45RA+ positively selected. CDR3 protein: CASSVSTYEQYF. The DNA sequence follows: TGTGCCAGCAGCGTGTCTACCTACGAGCAGTACTTC.